Listed below are T cell receptor beta chains from one sample, sequenced in a study of T cell repertoires in cytomegalovirus infection. TCRdb re-called the reads with MiXCR, one entry per CDR3 protein. The sample consists of around 270,000 distinct CDR3 sequences, roughly 9.1% of them appearing once. The sequencing input was PBMCs. These TCRs come from a human donor in good health (CMV status not recorded). Some clones in this sample may be carry-over from other donors' samples. Each CDR3 is given with its conserved first and last residue. The order of the fields is D gene, J gene, clone size, V gene, CDR3 protein, CDR3 DNA. A D gene is named only where the DNA matches it firmly. Clone size is not always given. Where it is, it says once, few, many or a class for expanded clones.

TRBD1 TRBJ2-3 many TRBV12-3/TRBV12-4 CASSLAKIPGQGTDTQYF TGTGCCAGCAGTTTAGCGAAAATTCCGGGACAGGGGACGGATACGCAGTATTTT
NA TRBJ2-1 many TRBV7-2 CASSLVPGTGEQFF TGTGCCAGCAGCTTAGTGCCTGGAACAGGCGAGCAGTTCTTC
NA TRBJ2-7 many TRBV15 CATSRDPWQGDPYEQYF TGTGCCACCAGCAGAGATCCCTGGCAGGGAGACCCATACGAGCAGTACTTC
TRBD2 TRBJ2-3 NA TRBV20-1 CSAGTGGLTDTQYF TGCAGTGCTGGTACGGGGGGGCTCACAGATACGCAGTATTTT
NA TRBJ1-1 many TRBV3-1 CASSQVFPKGTEAFF TGTGCCAGCAGCCAAGTGTTCCCGAAGGGGACTGAAGCTTTCTTT
NA TRBJ1-1 many TRBV12-3/TRBV12-4 CASTDTDTLKTEAFF TGTGCCAGCACCGATACGGACACCCTGAAGACTGAAGCTTTCTTT
TRBD1 TRBJ2-1 few TRBV7-8 CASSLSVGTGGMFF TGTGCCAGCAGCTTATCAGTGGGGACAGGGGGCATGTTCTTC
NA TRBJ1-4 many TRBV7-6 CASSPGQNEKLFF TGTGCCAGCAGCCCGGGGCAAAATGAAAAACTGTTTTTT
NA TRBJ1-1 few TRBV28 CASIPSAGENTEAFF TGTGCCAGCATACCCTCGGCGGGGGAGAACACTGAAGCTTTCTTT
TRBD2 TRBJ2-3 many TRBV20-1 CSARDLAGGPVPHTDTQYF TGCAGTGCTAGAGATCTAGCGGGAGGGCCGGTCCCACACACAGATACGCAGTATTTT
NA TRBJ1-2 many TRBV7-3 CASIDGLNYGYTF TGTGCCAGCATCGACGGTCTTAACTATGGCTACACCTTC
TRBD1 TRBJ1-6 many TRBV7-2 CASRPTGTGRNSPLHF TGTGCCAGCAGGCCGACCGGGACAGGGAGAAATTCACCCCTCCACTTT
NA TRBJ2-5 many TRBV7-2 CASSLVASPPDF TGTGCCAGCAGCTTAGTGGCGTCTCCCCCGGACTTC
TRBD1 TRBJ2-7 NA TRBV29-1 CSVSGTADSNYEQYF TGCAGCGTCTCCGGGACAGCAGATTCTAACTACGAGCAGTACTTC
TRBD2 TRBJ2-1 few TRBV5-1 CASSFQAGGTYNEQFF TGCGCCAGCAGCTTCCAAGCGGGGGGGACCTACAATGAGCAGTTCTTC
NA TRBJ2-2 many TRBV7-8 CASSSWQGNPGELFF TGTGCCAGCAGCTCGTGGCAGGGAAATCCCGGGGAGCTGTTTTTT
NA TRBJ1-2 NA TRBV20-1 CSAPDKGYGYTF TGCAGTGCTCCTGACAAGGGCTATGGCTACACCTTC
NA TRBJ2-5 many TRBV7-2 CASSLGRAAETQYF TGTGCCAGCAGCTTGGGCCGGGCCGCGGAGACCCAGTACTTC
NA TRBJ1-2 many TRBV14 CASSQDSRDYGYTF TGTGCCAGCAGCCAAGATTCAAGGGATTATGGCTACACCTTC
NA TRBJ2-2 few TRBV7-8 CASSLGSIIYTGELFF TGTGCCAGCAGCTTAGGGTCAATTATCTACACCGGGGAGCTGTTTTTT
NA TRBJ1-5 many TRBV7-2 CASSLAGGLNQPQHF TGTGCCAGCAGCTTAGCGGGAGGCCTTAATCAGCCCCAGCATTTT
NA TRBJ1-1 NA TRBV7-3 CASSSIGTEAFF TGTGCCAGCAGCTCTATTGGCACTGAAGCTTTCTTT
NA TRBJ2-7 NA TRBV20-1 CSASTIGQTYEQYF TGCAGTGCTAGTACCATAGGACAGACCTACGAGCAGTACTTC
NA TRBJ1-5 many TRBV7-9 CASSAAPGQPQHF TGTGCCAGCAGCGCCGCACCGGGGCAGCCCCAGCATTTT
NA TRBJ2-7 many TRBV3-1 CASSQPHGSLEQYF TGTGCCAGCAGCCAACCGCATGGGTCCCTGGAGCAGTACTTC
TRBD1 TRBJ2-3 NA TRBV6-2/TRBV6-3 CASSGSGTATDTQYF TGTGCCAGCAGTGGGTCCGGGACAGCCACAGATACGCAGTATTTT
TRBD1 TRBJ2-4 few TRBV29-1 CSVEEGGENIQYF TGCAGCGTTGAAGAAGGGGGCGAGAACATTCAGTACTTC
TRBD2 TRBJ2-4 many TRBV7-2 CASSPQRGGGEGIQYF TGTGCCAGCAGCCCTCAGCGGGGGGGCGGTGAGGGCATTCAGTACTTC
TRBD2 TRBJ2-1 many TRBV6-8 CASSYGTSGSYNEQFF TGTGCCAGCAGTTACGGGACTAGCGGCTCCTACAATGAGCAGTTCTTC
NA TRBJ1-5 many TRBV28 CASSLIWVGGAPQHF TGTGCCAGCAGTTTAATATGGGTCGGGGGTGCGCCCCAGCATTTT
NA TRBJ2-5 NA TRBV3-1 CASSHPASKTQYF TGTGCCAGCAGCCACCCGGCCTCGAAGACCCAGTACTTC
NA TRBJ2-3 many TRBV7-2 CASSLAGIDTQYF TGTGCCAGCAGCTTAGCGGGGATAGATACGCAGTATTTT